These 10 T cell receptor beta chains were all obtained from the same sample, sequenced in a study of regulatory T cells in long-lasting Graves disease. Documented time point: newly diagnosed GD, antithyroid drugs for less than 3 months. Extracted PBMC RNA gave rise to the TCR library. Building the TCR beta libraries relied on iRepertoire HTBI primers, and CDR3 regions underwent Arm-PCR. TCRdb called the multiplex PCR reads again in MiXCR, with one record for every CDR3 protein. The top ten clones hold approximately 20% of a sample with roughly 360,000 distinct CDR3 sequences, 12% of them seen once. These records were also assigned to another study, of T cells in Graves' hyperthyroidism and ophthalmopathy.

Sequenced material: peripheral blood mononuclear cells (PBMCs), taken at new diagnosis, from a patient treated with antithyroid drugs. Receptor source: a woman younger than 35 with Graves disease.

This clonotype has ten or more counts. J is TRBJ2-3 and V is TRBV5-1, with 13 bases matching TRBD2. The CDR3 is made up of 18 amino acids. Unmatched junction bases numbered 7, after V lost 3 bases and J lost 0 bases. The V gene's germline CDR1 is SGHRS and CDR2 YFSETQ. The CDR3 region has the DNA TGCGCCAGCAGCTGGATCGGACTAGCGGGGGTGAGCACAGATACGCAGTATTTT. Amino acids: CASSWIGLAGVSTDTQYF.

This clonotype was detected many times. J is TRBJ1-1 and V is TRBV7-3; D is unresolved. Trimming removed 6 bases at V and 0 bases at J, with 11 bases between. Germline lookup yields CDR1 SGHTA and CDR2 FQGTGA. This CDR3 comprises 14 residues. Written as DNA, the CDR3 is TGTGCCAGCAGTCCCAGACTGATGAACACTGAAGCTTTCTTT. This translates into CASSPRLMNTEAFF.

The sample holds many counts of this clonotype. This rearrangement joins TRBV5-1 to TRBJ2-1, with D perhaps TRBD2 (5 bases). This CDR3 contains 16 residues. The germline V gene has CDR1 SGHRS and CDR2 YFSETQ. The germline V and J ends were trimmed by 4 bases and 7 bases, with 21 bases remaining between them. CDR3 bases: TGCGCCAGCAGCGCCGTAAAAGGACTTAAGACGAATGAGCAGTTCTTC. This gives the protein CASSAVKGLKTNEQFF.

This clonotype occurred many times. This chain joins TRBV27 and TRBJ2-1; D gene uncertain. Trimming shortened V by 4 bases and J by 8 bases, and 24 bases separated the two germline ends. This CDR3 contains 17 residues. Looked up from germline, CDR1 is MNHEY and CDR2 is SMNVEV (reference sequence). CDR3 residues: CASSSNQLSRLWDEQFF. CDR3 in DNA: TGTGCCAGCAGTTCCAACCAACTCAGTCGTCTGTGGGATGAGCAGTTCTTC.

This clonotype was seen a handful of times. This may come from a read error, since a much larger clone is one base off. This rearrangement joins TRBV7-2 to TRBJ2-7; weak D call: TRBD1 (6 bases). The CDR3 has 14 amino acids. The V gene lost 8 bases and the J gene lost 7 bases, with 21 bases spanning the gap. Looked up from germline, CDR1 is SGHTA and CDR2 is FQGNSA. Here the CDR3 DNA reads TGTGCCAGCGGGCAGGACAGCTTTGCAAGGGAGCAGTACTTC. It is translated as CASGQDSFAREQYF.

This clonotype was seen ten or more times. The chain recombines TRBV6-2 or TRBV6-3 with TRBJ2-3; TRBD1 is a possible D gene (6 bases). The CDR3 loop spans 17 amino acids. V was cut by 2 bases and J by 0 bases, with 15 bases left in between. Germline V lookup: CDR1 MNHEY, CDR2 SVGEGT. The CDR3 DNA reads TGTGCCAGCAGTTACAGGATCGGCAGGGGAAGCACAGATACGCAGTATTTT. This encodes CASSYRIGRGSTDTQYF.

The rearrangement links TRBV10-3 to TRBJ1-2; D is ambiguous. Germline assignment: CDR1 ENHRY and CDR2 SYGVKD. The V end lost 8 bases, the J end lost 2 bases, and 9 bases lay between the germline ends. This CDR3 spans 12 amino acids. The CDR3 region has the DNA TGTGCCATCCACAGAGTAAACTATGGCTACACCTTC. Its translation is CAIHRVNYGYTF.

This clonotype was detected only a few times. This chain links TRBV15 with TRBJ1-2, with D tentatively TRBD1 (5 bases). This CDR3 has 11 residues. Trimming cost V 8 bases and J 8 bases, with 12 bases left between them. Germline CDR1 reads LNHNV; CDR2 reads YYDKDF (reference sequence). CDR3 DNA: TGTGCCACCCGCCAGGGTTCAGGCTACACCTTC. Protein product: CATRQGSGYTF.

The gene calls are TRBV20-1 and TRBJ1-6; perhaps TRBD1 as D (5 bases). V dropped 2 bases and J dropped 4 bases, with 15 bases sitting between them. Germline V gene lookup returns CDR1 DFQATT and CDR2 SNEGSKA (reference sequence). The CDR3 sequence is 16 residues long. CDR3 DNA sequence: TGCAGTGCTAGATACCTCCGGGACGGATATAATTCACCCCTCCACTTT. This translates into CSARYLRDGYNSPLHF.

This clonotype was observed a handful of times. This chain connects TRBV30 to TRBJ2-1, with unresolved D. Trimming cost V 5 bases and J 7 bases, with 12 bases left between them. The V gene's germline CDR1 is GTSNPN and CDR2 SVGIG (reference sequence). The CDR3 consists of 12 residues. CDR3: CAWGVISNEQFF. Written as DNA, the CDR3 is TGTGCCTGGGGGGTTATTTCGAATGAGCAGTTCTTC.